The TCR beta chain described here comes from a study of beta chain features in type 1 diabetes. As for the study in general: In all, roughly 98,000,000 sorted cells from all samples were analyzed.

Broader study findings: The naive, central memory and Treg TCRB repertoires of patients appeared to be more similar to one another than those of healthy donors. Type 1 diabetes patients had TCRB CDR3s that were shorter (moderately but significantly so) in all four CD4+ subsets. Insertions were fewer and deletions more numerous at VDJ junctions in type 1 diabetes patients. Over-representation of high TCR-expressing cells was a possible consequence of cDNA sequencing.

The authors reverse transcribed all of the isolated RNA, so sequencing captured expressed TCRB transcripts. Using immunoSEQ multiplex PCR, the repertoire was profiled, and TCRdb retains in-frame clones only, with some absent. The profile covers around 340,000 clones, with about a tenth appearing a single time and around 1% taken by the ten largest. In this sample, this clone turned up a few times. Its matching antigen is unknown. Germline V gene lookup returns CDR1 SGHNT and CDR2 YYREEE (reference sequence). V lost 3 bases, J lost 5 bases, and 13 bases lay in between. This CDR3 contains 14 residues. The chain links TRBV5-4 to TRBJ2-3; either TRBD1 or TRBD2 may fit D (6 bases each). Material for sequencing was central memory CD4+ T cells from blood. This TCR was recovered from a young man with type 1 diabetes. The CDR3 nucleotides read TGTGCCAGCAGCTCCGGGGGCCCGGGAGATACGCAGTATTTT. Its protein product is CASSSGGPGDTQYF.